Listed below are T cell receptor beta chains from one sample, sequenced in a study of T cell responses to AZD1222 COVID-19 vaccine. Profiling relied on immunoSEQ multiplex PCR, and the TCRdb table lists in-frame clones only, not all of them. The table lists 75,000 to 100,000 clones, nearly 90% of them singletons, with almost 8.5% in the top ten. The input for sequencing was peripheral blood, taken on day 0 of AZD1222 vaccination. The source of these receptors is an adult in good health. Both conserved end residues are part of each CDR3. A D gene is named only where the DNA matches it firmly. Not every row has a clone size; where given, it reads once, few, many or a size class.

CDR3 protein	CDR3 DNA	V gene	J gene	D gene	clone size
CASTFGLAYYNEQFF	TGTGCCAGCACCTTCGGACTAGCGTATTACAATGAGCAGTTCTTC	TRBV5-6	TRBJ2-1	TRBD2	NA
CASSRQDSPLHF	TGTGCCAGCTCACGCCAGGATTCACCCCTCCACTTT	TRBV18	TRBJ1-6	NA	NA
CASTNARDRNGYTF	TGTGCCAGCACCAATGCCCGGGACAGAAATGGCTACACCTTC	TRBV7-9	TRBJ1-2	TRBD1	NA
CASSFGTSGGLGGDEKLFF	TGTGCCAGCAGCTTTGGGACTTCAGGCGGGCTGGGCGGTGATGAAAAACTGTTTTTT	TRBV7-9	TRBJ1-4	NA	NA
CASSHRRSSYNEQFF	TGTGCCAGCAGCCATAGGAGAAGCTCCTACAATGAGCAGTTCTTC	TRBV3-1/TRBV3-2	TRBJ2-1	NA	NA
CASSLGASGYTF	TGTGCCAGCAGCTTAGGGGCGTCGGGCTACACCTTC	TRBV7-2	TRBJ1-2	NA	NA
CASSQGQGWGEAFF	TGTGCCAGCAGCCAAGGACAGGGGTGGGGTGAAGCTTTCTTT	TRBV3-1/TRBV3-2	TRBJ1-1	TRBD1	once
CASSLVSGTGTGELFF	TGCGCCAGCAGCTTGGTTTCCGGGACCGGGACCGGGGAGCTGTTTTTT	TRBV5-1	TRBJ2-2	NA	NA
CASSYYFGGLQNEQFF	TGTGCCAGCAGTTATTATTTTGGGGGGCTTCAAAATGAGCAGTTCTTC	TRBV6-5	TRBJ2-1	NA	once
CASRLLRQSDQPQHF	TGTGCCAGCAGACTTCTCCGACAGAGCGATCAGCCCCAGCATTTT	TRBV6-6	TRBJ1-5	NA	NA
CASSIVRAGTEAFF	TGTGCCAGCAGTATAGTACGGGCGGGGACTGAAGCTTTCTTT	TRBV5-6	TRBJ1-1	NA	NA
CAISDPGAGNTEAFF	TGTGCCATCAGTGACCCAGGGGCGGGGAACACTGAAGCTTTCTTT	TRBV10-3	TRBJ1-1	NA	NA
CASSYFGRTRNYSNQPQHF	TGTGCCAGCAGTTACTTTGGCAGGACCCGAAATTATAGCAATCAGCCCCAGCATTTT	TRBV6-2/TRBV6-3	TRBJ1-5	NA	NA
CASSPGGGQQETQYF	TGTGCCAGCAGCCCGGGGGGGGGCCAACAAGAGACCCAGTACTTC	TRBV7-2	TRBJ2-5	TRBD2	NA
CASSPGGQGMSDTQYF	TGTGCCAGCAGCCCCGGGGGCCAAGGGATGTCAGATACGCAGTATTTT	TRBV25-1	TRBJ2-3	NA	NA
CASRTTSGGAADTQYF	TGCGCCAGCAGGACAACTAGCGGGGGGGCCGCAGATACGCAGTATTTT	TRBV5-1	TRBJ2-3	TRBD2	NA
CASSPRAGGPYEQYF	TGTGCCAGTAGTCCTCGGGCGGGGGGGCCTTACGAGCAGTACTTC	TRBV19	TRBJ2-7	TRBD2	NA
CASRAGTAKPQHF	TGTGCCAGCAGAGCCGGGACAGCCAAACCCCAGCATTTT	TRBV6-5	TRBJ1-5	TRBD1	few